The rows below give T cell receptor beta chains drawn from one sample of a study of T cell responses to AZD1222 COVID-19 vaccine. Some clones are missing from TCRdb's copy, which holds only in-frame ones; the method was immunoSEQ multiplex PCR. Of 150,000 to 200,000 clones in the sample, just under 95% are singletons; the top ten hold about 1.5%. The sample was peripheral blood, taken on day 0 of AZD1222 vaccination. The receptors were gathered from an adult in good health. Each CDR3 is given with its conserved first and last residue. The D gene is left open where the match is weak. Size is omitted from some rows. Given values are once, few, many or a class for expanded clones.

clone size: NA; V gene: TRBV19; D gene: NA; J gene: TRBJ1-3; CDR3 protein: CASSQDRSGNTIYF; CDR3 DNA: TGTGCCAGTAGCCAGGACCGCTCTGGAAACACCATATATTTT
clone size: NA; V gene: TRBV11-2; D gene: NA; J gene: TRBJ1-2; CDR3 protein: CASSLEGAANYGYTF; CDR3 DNA: TGTGCCAGCAGCTTAGAAGGGGCCGCTAACTATGGCTACACCTTC
clone size: NA; V gene: TRBV19; D gene: NA; J gene: TRBJ1-2; CDR3 protein: CASGWGPGDGYTF; CDR3 DNA: TGTGCCAGTGGATGGGGGCCCGGGGATGGCTACACCTTC
clone size: once; V gene: TRBV6-5; D gene: NA; J gene: TRBJ2-7; CDR3 protein: CASSYSPGVSGYF; CDR3 DNA: TGTGCCAGCAGTTACTCGCCCGGCGTTTCGGGGTACTTC
clone size: NA; V gene: TRBV5-6; D gene: NA; J gene: TRBJ1-5; CDR3 protein: CASSLASRPYQPQHF; CDR3 DNA: TGTGCCAGCAGCTTGGCCTCGAGGCCCTATCAGCCCCAGCATTTT
clone size: NA; V gene: TRBV19; D gene: NA; J gene: TRBJ1-2; CDR3 protein: CASRGRVRDGYTF; CDR3 DNA: TGTGCCAGTAGGGGAAGGGTTAGGGATGGCTACACCTTC
clone size: once; V gene: TRBV28; D gene: TRBD2; J gene: TRBJ2-7; CDR3 protein: CASSWPPPTSGRAGTPYEQYF; CDR3 DNA: TGTGCCAGCTCATGGCCCCCGCCTACTAGCGGGAGGGCCGGTACCCCCTACGAGCAGTACTTC
clone size: many; V gene: TRBV7-9; D gene: NA; J gene: TRBJ1-3; CDR3 protein: CASSLGLQSSGNTIYF; CDR3 DNA: TGTGCCAGCAGCTTAGGACTCCAGAGCTCTGGAAACACCATATATTTT
clone size: NA; V gene: TRBV27; D gene: NA; J gene: TRBJ1-2; CDR3 protein: CASSFTPPRPDRSTYGYTF; CDR3 DNA: TGTGCCAGCAGTTTCACCCCCCCACGGCCGGACAGATCTACCTATGGCTACACCTTC
clone size: NA; V gene: TRBV3-1/TRBV3-2; D gene: NA; J gene: TRBJ1-3; CDR3 protein: CASSQGFGGAGGNTIYF; CDR3 DNA: TGTGCCAGCAGCCAAGGGTTCGGAGGGGCCGGCGGAAACACCATATATTTT
clone size: NA; V gene: TRBV3-1/TRBV3-2; D gene: NA; J gene: TRBJ2-3; CDR3 protein: CASSPGPSKDTQYF; CDR3 DNA: TGTGCCAGCAGCCCCGGACCCAGTAAGGATACGCAGTATTTT
clone size: NA; V gene: TRBV9; D gene: TRBD2; J gene: TRBJ2-3; CDR3 protein: CASSAWGGRSDTQYF; CDR3 DNA: TGTGCCAGCAGCGCGTGGGGCGGGAGATCAGATACGCAGTATTTT
clone size: NA; V gene: TRBV30; D gene: NA; J gene: TRBJ1-4; CDR3 protein: CAWSGEKLFF; CDR3 DNA: TGTGCCTGGAGTGGAGAAAAACTGTTTTTT
clone size: NA; V gene: TRBV19; D gene: NA; J gene: TRBJ1-3; CDR3 protein: CASSALLGSGNTIYF; CDR3 DNA: TGTGCCAGTAGTGCCCTCCTGGGCTCTGGAAACACCATATATTTT
clone size: NA; V gene: TRBV5-4; D gene: NA; J gene: TRBJ1-5; CDR3 protein: CASSLGVGNQPQHF; CDR3 DNA: TGTGCCAGCAGCTTAGGCGTGGGGAATCAGCCCCAGCATTTT
clone size: NA; V gene: TRBV9; D gene: NA; J gene: TRBJ2-3; CDR3 protein: CASSSSRTDTQYF; CDR3 DNA: TGTGCCAGCAGCTCCTCGCGCACAGATACGCAGTATTTT
clone size: NA; V gene: TRBV19; D gene: TRBD1; J gene: TRBJ1-4; CDR3 protein: CASSIGAGQVPEKLFF; CDR3 DNA: TGTGCCAGTAGTATAGGAGCGGGACAGGTTCCTGAAAAACTGTTTTTT
clone size: NA; V gene: TRBV2; D gene: NA; J gene: TRBJ1-2; CDR3 protein: CASSVGTELYGYTF; CDR3 DNA: TGTGCCAGCAGTGTCGGGACCGAACTCTATGGCTACACCTTC
clone size: few; V gene: TRBV5-6; D gene: TRBD1; J gene: TRBJ1-2; CDR3 protein: CASSSYWTGVDYGYTF; CDR3 DNA: TGTGCCAGCAGCTCCTATTGGACAGGAGTAGACTATGGCTACACCTTC
clone size: NA; V gene: TRBV6-5; D gene: NA; J gene: TRBJ1-5; CDR3 protein: CASSDSYSNQPQHF; CDR3 DNA: TGTGCCAGCAGCGACAGTTATAGCAATCAGCCCCAGCATTTT
clone size: once; V gene: TRBV18; D gene: NA; J gene: TRBJ2-2; CDR3 protein: CASSPRGPDTGELFF; CDR3 DNA: TGTGCCAGCTCACCGCGGGGGCCTGACACCGGGGAGCTGTTTTTT
clone size: NA; V gene: TRBV30; D gene: NA; J gene: TRBJ1-3; CDR3 protein: CAWNLGYSGNTIYF; CDR3 DNA: TGTGCCTGGAACTTGGGTTACTCTGGAAACACCATATATTTT
clone size: NA; V gene: TRBV4-2; D gene: NA; J gene: TRBJ2-7; CDR3 protein: CASSQVGGSSYEQYF; CDR3 DNA: TGTGCCAGCAGCCAAGTAGGGGGAAGCTCCTACGAGCAGTACTTC
clone size: NA; V gene: TRBV13; D gene: TRBD2; J gene: TRBJ2-7; CDR3 protein: CASSTRVAGPYAYEQYF; CDR3 DNA: TGTGCCAGCAGCACACGGGTAGCGGGCCCGTATGCCTACGAGCAGTACTTC
clone size: NA; V gene: TRBV2; D gene: TRBD1; J gene: TRBJ1-5; CDR3 protein: CASRERGQGSQPQHF; CDR3 DNA: TGTGCCAGCAGAGAACGCGGACAGGGTTCCCAGCCCCAGCATTTT
clone size: NA; V gene: TRBV28; D gene: TRBD2; J gene: TRBJ2-2; CDR3 protein: CASSYRTSELLNTGELFF; CDR3 DNA: TGTGCCAGCAGTTACCGGACTAGCGAGTTACTAAACACCGGGGAGCTGTTTTTT
clone size: NA; V gene: TRBV18; D gene: NA; J gene: TRBJ1-5; CDR3 protein: CASSLGVNQPQHF; CDR3 DNA: TGTGCCAGCTCCCTCGGGGTCAATCAGCCCCAGCATTTT
clone size: NA; V gene: TRBV11-2; D gene: TRBD1; J gene: TRBJ1-1; CDR3 protein: CASSSLRGLGTEAFF; CDR3 DNA: TGTGCCAGCAGCTCCCTCAGGGGGCTTGGCACTGAAGCTTTCTTT
clone size: NA; V gene: TRBV28; D gene: NA; J gene: TRBJ2-2; CDR3 protein: CASSQRVNPGELFF; CDR3 DNA: TGTGCCAGCAGCCAAAGGGTTAATCCCGGGGAGCTGTTTTTT
clone size: NA; V gene: TRBV5-1; D gene: TRBD2; J gene: TRBJ2-3; CDR3 protein: CASSLEAGGAFDTQYF; CDR3 DNA: TGCGCCAGCAGCTTGGAAGCGGGAGGTGCGTTTGATACGCAGTATTTT
clone size: NA; V gene: TRBV19; D gene: NA; J gene: TRBJ2-1; CDR3 protein: CASGGGGGRLEEQFF; CDR3 DNA: TGTGCCAGTGGAGGGGGAGGTGGACGCCTGGAGGAGCAGTTCTTC
clone size: NA; V gene: TRBV15; D gene: TRBD1; J gene: TRBJ1-2; CDR3 protein: CATSRDGTGTNYGYTF; CDR3 DNA: TGTGCCACCAGCAGGGACGGGACAGGGACTAACTATGGCTACACCTTC
clone size: NA; V gene: TRBV6-6; D gene: NA; J gene: TRBJ1-1; CDR3 protein: CASSTPLNTEAFF; CDR3 DNA: TGTGCCAGCAGTACTCCCTTGAACACTGAAGCTTTCTTT
clone size: NA; V gene: TRBV2; D gene: NA; J gene: TRBJ1-5; CDR3 protein: CASSLRVGLGDQPQHF; CDR3 DNA: TGTGCCAGCAGCCTACGAGTGGGTTTGGGGGACCAGCCCCAGCATTTT
clone size: NA; V gene: TRBV18; D gene: TRBD1; J gene: TRBJ1-5; CDR3 protein: CASSDRGEQPQHF; CDR3 DNA: TGTGCCAGCTCAGACAGGGGTGAACAGCCCCAGCATTTT
clone size: NA; V gene: TRBV29-1; D gene: NA; J gene: TRBJ1-2; CDR3 protein: CSVGGTLYGYTF; CDR3 DNA: TGCAGCGTTGGGGGGACCCTCTATGGCTACACCTTC
clone size: NA; V gene: TRBV28; D gene: NA; J gene: TRBJ1-5; CDR3 protein: CASRPSDGANSNQPQHF; CDR3 DNA: TGTGCCAGCAGACCCTCGGACGGAGCTAATAGCAATCAGCCCCAGCATTTT
clone size: NA; V gene: TRBV6-6; D gene: NA; J gene: TRBJ1-1; CDR3 protein: CASVQGNTEAFF; CDR3 DNA: TGTGCCAGTGTACAGGGGAACACTGAAGCTTTCTTT
clone size: NA; V gene: TRBV6-5; D gene: NA; J gene: TRBJ2-1; CDR3 protein: CASSLGMVGLNEQFF; CDR3 DNA: TGTGCCAGCAGCTTAGGGATGGTGGGTCTAAATGAGCAGTTCTTC
clone size: NA; V gene: TRBV5-1; D gene: TRBD2; J gene: TRBJ2-7; CDR3 protein: CASSWAPSGSTYEQYF; CDR3 DNA: TGCGCCAGCAGCTGGGCCCCTAGCGGGAGTACCTACGAGCAGTACTTC
clone size: NA; V gene: TRBV14; D gene: TRBD1; J gene: TRBJ1-2; CDR3 protein: CASSLGIRGGTGLANYGYTF; CDR3 DNA: TGTGCCAGCAGCCTCGGAATACGGGGGGGGACAGGGTTAGCTAACTATGGCTACACCTTC
clone size: once; V gene: TRBV19; D gene: TRBD1; J gene: TRBJ1-1; CDR3 protein: CASSPSQGANTEAFF; CDR3 DNA: TGTGCCAGTAGCCCCTCACAGGGGGCGAACACTGAAGCTTTCTTT
clone size: NA; V gene: TRBV19; D gene: NA; J gene: TRBJ1-1; CDR3 protein: CASSRGSWGTEAFF; CDR3 DNA: TGTGCCAGTAGTAGGGGGTCGTGGGGCACTGAAGCTTTCTTT
clone size: NA; V gene: TRBV30; D gene: NA; J gene: TRBJ2-7; CDR3 protein: CAWSADSEKRYF; CDR3 DNA: TGTGCCTGGAGTGCCGACTCCGAAAAAAGGTACTTC
clone size: NA; V gene: TRBV5-6; D gene: NA; J gene: TRBJ1-1; CDR3 protein: CASSLAPRVGTEAFF; CDR3 DNA: TGTGCCAGCAGCTTAGCCCCGCGGGTAGGAACTGAAGCTTTCTTT
clone size: NA; V gene: TRBV7-2; D gene: NA; J gene: TRBJ1-2; CDR3 protein: CASSLAEGNYGYTF; CDR3 DNA: TGTGCCAGCAGCTTAGCGGAGGGAAACTATGGCTACACCTTC
clone size: NA; V gene: TRBV30; D gene: NA; J gene: TRBJ1-3; CDR3 protein: CAWSVMFEGLYPQRDTIYF; CDR3 DNA: TGTGCCTGGAGTGTTATGTTCGAGGGTCTTTACCCCCAGCGGGACACCATATATTTT
clone size: NA; V gene: TRBV7-8; D gene: NA; J gene: TRBJ2-7; CDR3 protein: CASSWTGLLDYEQYF; CDR3 DNA: TGTGCCAGCAGCTGGACGGGACTCTTAGACTACGAGCAGTACTTC
clone size: NA; V gene: TRBV18; D gene: NA; J gene: TRBJ1-1; CDR3 protein: CASSSGPRATNTEAFF; CDR3 DNA: TGTGCCAGCTCTTCAGGGCCCCGGGCAACGAACACTGAAGCTTTCTTT
clone size: NA; V gene: TRBV30; D gene: NA; J gene: TRBJ1-5; CDR3 protein: CAWSVWGLGQPQHF; CDR3 DNA: TGTGCCTGGAGTGTATGGGGGCTCGGTCAGCCCCAGCATTTT
clone size: NA; V gene: TRBV28; D gene: NA; J gene: TRBJ2-1; CDR3 protein: CASSYGAGNEQFF; CDR3 DNA: TGTGCCAGCAGTTATGGGGCCGGCAATGAGCAGTTCTTC
clone size: NA; V gene: TRBV27; D gene: NA; J gene: TRBJ1-5; CDR3 protein: CASSLNGLQPQHF; CDR3 DNA: TGTGCCAGCAGTTTAAATGGGCTTCAGCCCCAGCATTTT
clone size: NA; V gene: TRBV24-1; D gene: TRBD1; J gene: TRBJ1-2; CDR3 protein: CATSDLDRVAGYTF; CDR3 DNA: TGTGCCACCAGTGACCTTGACAGGGTGGCTGGCTACACCTTC
clone size: NA; V gene: TRBV5-6; D gene: TRBD1; J gene: TRBJ1-5; CDR3 protein: CASSVQGYNQPQHF; CDR3 DNA: TGTGCCAGCAGTGTACAGGGGTACAATCAGCCCCAGCATTTT
clone size: NA; V gene: TRBV5-1; D gene: NA; J gene: TRBJ2-3; CDR3 protein: CASSRRTTSTDTQYF; CDR3 DNA: TGCGCCAGCAGCAGGAGGACGACAAGCACAGATACGCAGTATTTT
clone size: NA; V gene: TRBV27; D gene: NA; J gene: TRBJ2-7; CDR3 protein: CASNTAGASYEQYF; CDR3 DNA: TGTGCCAGCAATACCGCCGGGGCCTCCTACGAGCAGTACTTC
clone size: NA; V gene: TRBV7-2; D gene: NA; J gene: TRBJ1-1; CDR3 protein: CASSLNPAGVGFMVFF; CDR3 DNA: TGTGCCAGCAGCTTAAATCCGGCCGGGGTAGGCTTTATGGTTTTCTTT
clone size: NA; V gene: TRBV4-3; D gene: TRBD1; J gene: TRBJ2-7; CDR3 protein: CASSQGQDPSYEQYF; CDR3 DNA: TGCGCCAGCAGCCAGGGACAGGACCCCTCCTACGAGCAGTACTTC
clone size: NA; V gene: TRBV6-5; D gene: NA; J gene: TRBJ1-1; CDR3 protein: CASSYGLLTNTEAFF; CDR3 DNA: TGTGCCAGCAGCTATGGACTACTTACGAACACTGAAGCTTTCTTT
clone size: NA; V gene: TRBV11-2; D gene: NA; J gene: TRBJ2-7; CDR3 protein: CASSLFGGEVVNEQYF; CDR3 DNA: TGTGCCAGCAGCTTATTTGGGGGCGAGGTCGTGAACGAGCAGTACTTC